This T cell receptor (beta chain) was sequenced during a study of shared clonotypes between healthy human individuals. The study's findings and limits: Only blood was sampled, and tissue TCR repertoires likely differ from blood ones. What naive subsets generally showed was a larger estimated richness than memory subsets showed. Clonotypes that were shared across a handful of donors made up around 5% of naive CD4 clonotypes.

Germline CDR1 and CDR2: SNHLY and FYNNEI. The CDR3 runs to 15 residues. V was cut by 6 bases and J by 3 bases, with 15 bases left in between. With respect to this clone: What it binds is unknown.

Naivety among CD8 cells was defined by CD45RO negativity and positive CCR7 selection, thereby excluding terminally differentiated effector memory CD45RA+ cells. The donor population consisted of healthy HIV-negative adults with no recent acute infections or vaccinations. The table came from immunoSEQ multiplex PCR; TCRdb's copy has only in-frame clones and leaves some out. The table records roughly 2.1 million clones, more than 85% of them present only once. The chain combines TRBV2 with TRBJ2-1; D could derive from TRBD1 or TRBD2 (6 bases each). Input material: naive CD8+ T cells from PBMCs. The sequence was obtained from a man between 18 and 29 years old in good health. Some clones in this sample may be carry-over from other donors' samples. CDR3 in amino acids: CASRGGRTVYNEQFF. CDR3 DNA: TGTGCCAGCAGGGGGGGCAGGACAGTCTACAATGAGCAGTTCTTC.